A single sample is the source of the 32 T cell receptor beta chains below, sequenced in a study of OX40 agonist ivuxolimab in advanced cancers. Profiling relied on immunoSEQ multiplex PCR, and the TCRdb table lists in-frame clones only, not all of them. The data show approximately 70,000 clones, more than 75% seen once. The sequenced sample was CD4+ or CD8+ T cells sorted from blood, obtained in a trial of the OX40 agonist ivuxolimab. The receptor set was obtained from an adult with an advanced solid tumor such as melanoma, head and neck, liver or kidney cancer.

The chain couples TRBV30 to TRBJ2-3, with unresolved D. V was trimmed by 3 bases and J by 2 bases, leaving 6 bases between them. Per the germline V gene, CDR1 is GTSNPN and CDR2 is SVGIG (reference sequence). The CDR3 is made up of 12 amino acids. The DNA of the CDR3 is TGTGCCTGGAGGAAAACCACAGATACGCAGTATTTT. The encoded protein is CAWRKTTDTQYF. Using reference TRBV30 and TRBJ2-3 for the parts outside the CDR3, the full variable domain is SQTIHQWPATLVQPVGSPLSLECTVEGTSNPNLYWYRQAAGRGLQLLFYSVGIGQISSEVPQNLSASRPQDRQFILSSKKLLLSDSGFYLCAWRKTTDTQYFGPGTRLTVL.

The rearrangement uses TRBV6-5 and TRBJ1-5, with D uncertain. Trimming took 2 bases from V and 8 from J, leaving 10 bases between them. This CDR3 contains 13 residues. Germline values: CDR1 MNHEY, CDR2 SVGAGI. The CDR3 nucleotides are TGTGCCAGCAGTTACCGCGGATTTGAGCCCCAGCATTTT. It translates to CASSYRGFEPQHF.

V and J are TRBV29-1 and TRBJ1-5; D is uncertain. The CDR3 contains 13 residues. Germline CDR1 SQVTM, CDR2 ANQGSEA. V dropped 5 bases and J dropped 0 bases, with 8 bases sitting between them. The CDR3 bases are TGCAGCGTTAGTCGCGATAGCAATCAGCCCCAGCATTTT. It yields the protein CSVSRDSNQPQHF.

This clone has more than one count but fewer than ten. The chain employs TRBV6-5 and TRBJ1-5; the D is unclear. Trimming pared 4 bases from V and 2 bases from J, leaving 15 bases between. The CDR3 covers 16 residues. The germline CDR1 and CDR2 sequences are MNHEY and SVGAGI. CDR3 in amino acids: CASSWKVPIRNQPQHF. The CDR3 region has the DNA TGTGCCAGCAGTTGGAAGGTCCCCATCCGCAATCAGCCCCAGCATTTT.

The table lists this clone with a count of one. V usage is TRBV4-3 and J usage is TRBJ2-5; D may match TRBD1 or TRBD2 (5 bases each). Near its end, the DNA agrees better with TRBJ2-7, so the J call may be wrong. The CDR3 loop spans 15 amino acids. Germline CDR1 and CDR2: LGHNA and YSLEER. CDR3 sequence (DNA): TGCGCCAGCAGCCAAACCCGGGACGGATACTACGAGCAGTACTTC. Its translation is CASSQTRDGYYEQYF.

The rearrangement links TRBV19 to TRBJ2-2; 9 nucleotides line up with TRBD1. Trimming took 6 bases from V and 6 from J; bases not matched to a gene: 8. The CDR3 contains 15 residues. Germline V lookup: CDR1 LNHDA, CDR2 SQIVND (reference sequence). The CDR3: CASRLTGGWAGELFF. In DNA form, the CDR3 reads TGTGCCAGTAGGTTGACAGGGGGTTGGGCCGGGGAGCTGTTTTTT.

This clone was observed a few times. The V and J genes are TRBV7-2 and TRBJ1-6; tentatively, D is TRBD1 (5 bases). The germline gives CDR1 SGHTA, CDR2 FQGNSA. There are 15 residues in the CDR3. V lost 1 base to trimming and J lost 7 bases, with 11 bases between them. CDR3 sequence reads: CASSLEGRANSPLHF. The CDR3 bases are TGTGCCAGCAGCTTAGAGGGCAGGGCCAATTCACCCCTCCACTTT. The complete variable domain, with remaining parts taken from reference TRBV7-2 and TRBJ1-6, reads GAGVSQSPSNKVTEKGKDVELRCDPISGHTALYWYRQSLGQGLEFLIYFQGNSAPDKSGLPSDRFSAERTGGSVSTLTIQRTQQEDSAVYLCASSLEGRANSPLHFGNGTRLTVT.

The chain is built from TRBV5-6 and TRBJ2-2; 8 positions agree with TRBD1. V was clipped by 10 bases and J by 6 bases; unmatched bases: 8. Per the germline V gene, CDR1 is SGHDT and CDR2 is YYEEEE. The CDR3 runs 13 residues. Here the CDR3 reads CASGGSEAGELFF. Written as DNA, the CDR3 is TGTGCCTCAGGGGGCAGTGAAGCCGGGGAGCTGTTTTTT.

CDR3 in amino acids: CASSQTGPGSPLHF. The CDR3, as DNA: TGCGCCAGCAGTCAGACAGGGCCAGGTTCACCCCTCCACTTT. The rearrangement uses TRBV5-1 and TRBJ1-6, with TRBD1 identical over 7 bases. Per germline, CDR1 SGHRS and CDR2 YFSETQ. This CDR3 spans 14 amino acids. After removal of 5 bases from V and 9 bases from J, the junction contained 8 bases not matched to a gene.

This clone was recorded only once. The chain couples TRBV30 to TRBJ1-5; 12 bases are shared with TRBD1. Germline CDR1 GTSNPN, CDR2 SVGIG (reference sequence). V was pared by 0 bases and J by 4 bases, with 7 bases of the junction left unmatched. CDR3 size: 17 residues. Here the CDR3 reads CAWSVKGQGAHNQPQHF. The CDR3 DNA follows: TGTGCCTGGAGTGTAAAGGGACAGGGGGCCCATAATCAGCCCCAGCATTTT.

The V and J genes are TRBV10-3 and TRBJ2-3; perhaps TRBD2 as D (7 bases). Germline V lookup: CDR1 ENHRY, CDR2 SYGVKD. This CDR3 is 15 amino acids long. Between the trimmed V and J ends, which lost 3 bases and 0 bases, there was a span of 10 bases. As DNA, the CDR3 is TGTGCCATCAGTGATGCGGGGGCTAGCACAGATACGCAGTATTTT. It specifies CAISDAGASTDTQYF.

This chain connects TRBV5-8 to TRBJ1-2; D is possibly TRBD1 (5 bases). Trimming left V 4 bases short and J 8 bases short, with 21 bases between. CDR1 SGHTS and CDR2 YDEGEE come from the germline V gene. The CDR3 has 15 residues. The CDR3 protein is CASSTRTPFAKGYTF. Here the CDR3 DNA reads TGTGCCAGCAGCACCCGGACACCGTTTGCTAAGGGCTACACCTTC.

In DNA, the CDR3 is TGCGCCAGCAGACTAAGGAGCACAGATACGCAGTATTTT. This codes for CASRLRSTDTQYF. This chain connects TRBV5-1 to TRBJ2-3, with D hard to call. The CDR3 runs to 13 residues. Germline V gene data show CDR1 as SGHRS and CDR2 as YFSETQ. V dropped 5 bases and J dropped 0 bases, with 7 bases sitting between them.

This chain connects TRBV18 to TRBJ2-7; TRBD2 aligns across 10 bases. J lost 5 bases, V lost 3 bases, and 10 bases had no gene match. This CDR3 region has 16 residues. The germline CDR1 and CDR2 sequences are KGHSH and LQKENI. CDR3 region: CASSPPSSGSGHEQYF. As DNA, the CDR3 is TGTGCCAGCTCACCTCCCTCTAGCGGGAGCGGGCACGAGCAGTACTTC. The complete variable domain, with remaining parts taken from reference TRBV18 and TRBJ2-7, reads NAGVMQNPRHLVRRRGQEARLRCSPMKGHSHVYWYRQLPEEGLKFMVYLQKENIIDESGMPKERFSAEFPKEGPSILRIQQVVRGDSAAYFCASSPPSSGSGHEQYFGPGTRLTVT.

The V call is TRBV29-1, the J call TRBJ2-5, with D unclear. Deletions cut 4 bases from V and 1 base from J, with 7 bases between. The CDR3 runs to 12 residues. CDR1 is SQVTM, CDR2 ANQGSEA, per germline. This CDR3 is CSVGTGQETQYF. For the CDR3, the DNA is TGCAGCGTTGGAACGGGCCAAGAGACCCAGTACTTC.

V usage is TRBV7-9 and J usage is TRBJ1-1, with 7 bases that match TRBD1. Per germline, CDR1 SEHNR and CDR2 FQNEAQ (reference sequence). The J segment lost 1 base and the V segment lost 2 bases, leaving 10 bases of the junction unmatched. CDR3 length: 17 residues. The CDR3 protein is CASSLFQGGASNTEAFF. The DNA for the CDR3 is TGTGCCAGCAGCTTATTTCAAGGGGGCGCATCGAACACTGAAGCTTTCTTT.

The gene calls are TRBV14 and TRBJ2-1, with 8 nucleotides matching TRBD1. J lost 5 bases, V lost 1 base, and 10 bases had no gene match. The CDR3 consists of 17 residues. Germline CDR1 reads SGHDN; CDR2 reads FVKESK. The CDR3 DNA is TGTGCCAGCAGCCAAGTTCTGGTGACAGGGGTCCACAATGAGCAGTTCTTC. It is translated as CASSQVLVTGVHNEQFF.

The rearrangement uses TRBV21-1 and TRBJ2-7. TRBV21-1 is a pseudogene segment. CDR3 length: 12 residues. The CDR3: CASSRGGYEQYF. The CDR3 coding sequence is TGTGCCAGCAGCAGGGGTGGGTACGAGCAGTACTTC.

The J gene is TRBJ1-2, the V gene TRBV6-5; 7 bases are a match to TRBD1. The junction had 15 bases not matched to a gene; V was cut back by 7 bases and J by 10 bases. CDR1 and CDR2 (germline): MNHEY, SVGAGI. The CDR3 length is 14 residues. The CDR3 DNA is TGTGCCAGCATCGCGGGCCGCGGGACAGCCTTCTACACCTTC. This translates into CASIAGRGTAFYTF.

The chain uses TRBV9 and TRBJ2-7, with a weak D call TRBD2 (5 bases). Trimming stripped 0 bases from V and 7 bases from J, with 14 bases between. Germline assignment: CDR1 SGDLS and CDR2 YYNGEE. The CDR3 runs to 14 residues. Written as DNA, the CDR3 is TGTGCCAGCAGCGTAGCAGGAACCCCGGGAGAGCAGTACTTC. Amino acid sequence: CASSVAGTPGEQYF.

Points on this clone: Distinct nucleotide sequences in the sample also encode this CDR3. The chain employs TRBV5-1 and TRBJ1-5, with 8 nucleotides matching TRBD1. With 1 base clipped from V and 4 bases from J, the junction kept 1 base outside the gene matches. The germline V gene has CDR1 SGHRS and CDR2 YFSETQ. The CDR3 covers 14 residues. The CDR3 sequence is CASSLTGGNQPQHF. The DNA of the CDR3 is TGCGCCAGCAGCTTGACAGGGGGTAATCAGCCCCAGCATTTT.

The CDR3 bases are TGTGCCAGCAGTTACTCGGACACGGACCCTTACGAGCAGTACTTC. This encodes CASSYSDTDPYEQYF. The gene calls are TRBV6-6 and TRBJ2-7; a possible D gene is TRBD1 (5 bases). Trimming removed 0 bases from V and 4 bases from J, with 13 bases in between. The CDR3 loop spans 15 amino acids. From germline, CDR1 is MNHNY and CDR2 SVGAGI (reference sequence).

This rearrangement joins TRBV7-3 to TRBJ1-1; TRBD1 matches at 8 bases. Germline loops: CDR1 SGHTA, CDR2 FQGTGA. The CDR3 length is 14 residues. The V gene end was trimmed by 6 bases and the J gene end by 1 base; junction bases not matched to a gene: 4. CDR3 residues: CASRNGQGNTEAFF. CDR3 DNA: TGTGCCAGCAGAAACGGACAGGGGAACACTGAAGCTTTCTTT.

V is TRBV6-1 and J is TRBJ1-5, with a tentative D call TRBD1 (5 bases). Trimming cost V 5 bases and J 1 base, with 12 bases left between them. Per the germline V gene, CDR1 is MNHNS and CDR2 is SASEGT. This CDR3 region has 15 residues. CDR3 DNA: TGTGCCAGCAGTCTGATATGGGGGAGCAATCAGCCCCAGCATTTT. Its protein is CASSLIWGSNQPQHF.

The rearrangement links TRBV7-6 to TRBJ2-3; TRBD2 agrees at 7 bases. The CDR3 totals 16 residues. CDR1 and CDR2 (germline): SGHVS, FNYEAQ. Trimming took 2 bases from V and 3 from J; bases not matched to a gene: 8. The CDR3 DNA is TGTGCCAGCAGCTTAAATACGGGGGGTTCTACAGATACGCAGTATTTT. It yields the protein CASSLNTGGSTDTQYF.

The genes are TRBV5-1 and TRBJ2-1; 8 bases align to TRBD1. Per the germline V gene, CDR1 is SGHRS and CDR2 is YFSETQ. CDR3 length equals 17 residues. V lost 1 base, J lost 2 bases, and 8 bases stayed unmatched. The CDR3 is CASSLPTGGGTYNEQFF. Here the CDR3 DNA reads TGCGCCAGCAGCTTGCCTACAGGGGGTGGGACCTACAATGAGCAGTTCTTC.

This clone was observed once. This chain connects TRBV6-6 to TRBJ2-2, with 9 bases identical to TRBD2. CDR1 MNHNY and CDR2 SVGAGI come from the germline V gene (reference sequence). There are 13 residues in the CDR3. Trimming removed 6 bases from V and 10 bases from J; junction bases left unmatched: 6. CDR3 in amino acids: CASSLAGAVELFF. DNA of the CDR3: TGTGCCAGCAGCTTAGCGGGAGCGGTGGAGCTGTTTTTT.

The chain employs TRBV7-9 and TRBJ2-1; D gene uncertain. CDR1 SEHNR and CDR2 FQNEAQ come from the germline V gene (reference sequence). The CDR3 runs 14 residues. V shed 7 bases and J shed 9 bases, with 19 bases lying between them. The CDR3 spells CASTPPSWASEQFF. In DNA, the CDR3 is TGTGCCAGCACCCCACCCTCTTGGGCGTCTGAGCAGTTCTTC.

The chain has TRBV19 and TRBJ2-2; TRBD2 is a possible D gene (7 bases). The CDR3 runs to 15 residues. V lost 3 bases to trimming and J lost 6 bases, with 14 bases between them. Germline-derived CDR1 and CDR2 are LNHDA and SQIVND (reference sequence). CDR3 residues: CASSIGGRGSGELFF. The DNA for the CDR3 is TGTGCCAGTAGTATCGGGGGGCGCGGATCCGGGGAGCTGTTTTTT.

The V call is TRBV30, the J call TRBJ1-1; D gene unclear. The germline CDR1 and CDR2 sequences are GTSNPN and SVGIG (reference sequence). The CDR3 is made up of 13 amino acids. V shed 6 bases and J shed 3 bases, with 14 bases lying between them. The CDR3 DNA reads TGTGCCTGCCACTCGGTTCGGGACACTGAAGCTTTCTTT. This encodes CACHSVRDTEAFF.

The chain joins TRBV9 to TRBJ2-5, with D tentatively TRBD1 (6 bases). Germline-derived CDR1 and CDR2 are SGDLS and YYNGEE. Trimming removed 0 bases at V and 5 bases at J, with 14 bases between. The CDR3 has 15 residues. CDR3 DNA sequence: TGTGCCAGCAGCGTAGGTTGGGGTAGGGGGGAGACCCAGTACTTC. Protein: CASSVGWGRGETQYF.

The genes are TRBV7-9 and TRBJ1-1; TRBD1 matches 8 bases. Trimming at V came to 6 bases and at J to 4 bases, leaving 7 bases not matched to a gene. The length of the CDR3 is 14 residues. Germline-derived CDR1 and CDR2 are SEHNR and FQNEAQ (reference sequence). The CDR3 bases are TGTGCCAGCAGATATCCAACAGGGGGCACTGAAGCTTTCTTT. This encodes CASRYPTGGTEAFF.